The 22 T cell receptor beta chains below were found in one sample sequenced in a study of T cells in localized non-small cell lung cancer. Sequencing used immunoSEQ multiplex PCR; TCRdb keeps in-frame clones, though not all of them. The profile shows nearly 25,000 clones, under 95% of them singletons. The sample consisted of peripheral blood, taken before any cancer treatment. These receptors were obtained from a man between 40 and 69 years old with stage III squamous cell lung carcinoma.

V is TRBV18 and J is TRBJ2-7; TRBD1 aligns across 7 bases. The germline CDR1 and CDR2 sequences are KGHSH and LQKENI. The CDR3 contains 16 residues. Trimming at V came to 1 base and at J to 4 bases, leaving 10 bases not matched to a gene. The CDR3 sequence: CASSPLRQGTGYEQYF. The CDR3 DNA reads as TGTGCCAGCTCACCACTCCGACAGGGAACGGGGTACGAGCAGTACTTC.

The chain has TRBV2 and TRBJ1-2, with D uncertain. Germline CDR1 and CDR2: SNHLY and FYNNEI. Trimming pared 5 bases from V and 4 bases from J, leaving 8 bases between. The CDR3 contains 12 residues. CDR3 region: CASSWDIYGYTF. DNA for the CDR3: TGTGCCAGCAGTTGGGATATCTATGGCTACACCTTC.

The chain links TRBV2 to TRBJ1-5; D gene ambiguous. This CDR3 has 15 residues. V lost 5 bases to trimming and J lost 0 bases, with 11 bases between them. Germline V lookup: CDR1 SNHLY, CDR2 FYNNEI. The CDR3 loop reads CASSNYQISNQPQHF. The CDR3 nucleotides read TGTGCCAGCAGTAACTACCAGATTAGCAATCAGCCCCAGCATTTT. Looking up the rest from reference TRBV2 and TRBJ1-5 gives the full variable domain: EPEVTQTPSHQVTQMGQEVILRCVPISNHLYFYWYRQILGQKVEFLVSFYNNEISEKSEIFDDQFSVERPDGSNFTLKIRSTKLEDSAMYFCASSNYQISNQPQHFGDGTRLSIL.

This rearrangement joins TRBV5-4 to TRBJ1-4; possible D gene TRBD1, 5 bases. The germline V gene encodes CDR1 SGHNT and CDR2 YYREEE (reference sequence). CDR3 size: 16 residues. Trimming cost V 4 bases and J 8 bases, with 21 bases left between them. The CDR3 DNA sequence: TGTGCCAGCAGCCTTTCCCCTCAGGGAAAGGGCGAAAAACTGTTTTTT. Amino acid sequence: CASSLSPQGKGEKLFF.

This chain links TRBV10-3 with TRBJ2-1; TRBD1 matches at 7 bases. This CDR3 is built from 13 residues. Trimming cost V 7 bases and J 11 bases; bases outside gene matches: 11. Germline CDR1 and CDR2: ENHRY and SYGVKD. CDR3: CAIKKDRLDQQFF. CDR3 nucleotide sequence: TGTGCCATCAAGAAGGACAGGCTCGATCAGCAGTTCTTC.

This chain joins TRBV7-2 and TRBJ2-1; D is possibly TRBD1 (6 bases). Germline lookup yields CDR1 SGHTA and CDR2 FQGNSA. V lost 4 bases and J 9 bases, leaving 19 bases between the germline ends. This CDR3 spans 15 amino acids. The CDR3 bases are TGTGCCAGCAGCTCCCACTTCGACAGGAATGTTGAGCAGTTCTTC. Its translation is CASSSHFDRNVEQFF.

DNA for the CDR3: TGTGCCAGCTCACCACCCGTTAATGAGCAGTTCTTC. Translating gives CASSPPVNEQFF. The chain recombines TRBV18 with TRBJ2-1; no firm D call. The CDR3 spans 12 residues. V lost 0 bases and J lost 7, with 4 bases in between. Germline loops: CDR1 KGHSH, CDR2 LQKENI.

The chain combines TRBV7-8 with TRBJ1-1; 7 nucleotides align to TRBD1. CDR3 size: 12 residues. Germline lookup yields CDR1 SGHVS and CDR2 FQNEAQ. With 5 bases clipped from V and 11 bases from J, the junction kept 8 bases outside the gene matches. CDR3 loop: CASSVRQGNAFF. In nucleotides, the CDR3 is TGTGCCAGCAGCGTTCGACAGGGAAACGCTTTCTTT.

The rearrangement joins TRBV9 to TRBJ2-1; a weak D match, TRBD2 (6 bases). Trimming took 9 bases from V and 0 from J, leaving 16 bases between them. The germline V gene has CDR1 SGDLS and CDR2 YYNGEE. The CDR3 has 15 amino acids. CDR3 nucleotide sequence: TGTGCCACCTCTCTTAGCGGAAACTCCTACAATGAGCAGTTCTTC. It codes for CATSLSGNSYNEQFF.

The chain couples TRBV6-6 to TRBJ2-5; D assignment may be TRBD1 or TRBD2 (5 bases each). The CDR3 has 13 amino acids. V dropped 2 bases and J dropped 5 bases, with 9 bases sitting between them. Germline V gene sequence: CDR1 MNHNY, CDR2 SVGAGI (reference sequence). The CDR3 protein is CASSYGGWETQYF. The CDR3 DNA is TGTGCCAGCAGTTACGGGGGATGGGAGACCCAGTACTTC.

The chain employs TRBV20-1 and TRBJ1-1; perhaps TRBD1 as D (5 bases). Per germline, CDR1 DFQATT and CDR2 SNEGSKA (reference sequence). Between the trimmed V and J ends, which lost 5 bases and 11 bases, there was a span of 9 bases. This CDR3 is 9 amino acids long. Here the CDR3 reads CSAGHSAFF. The DNA for the CDR3 is TGCAGTGCTGGACACAGCGCTTTCTTT.

The chain combines TRBV7-2 with TRBJ1-2; D call uncertain. Looked up from germline, CDR1 is SGHTA and CDR2 is FQGNSA. V was shortened by 6 bases and J by 8 bases, with 16 bases between the two germline ends. The CDR3 runs 13 residues. The CDR3 is CASSRGLAGGYTF. Written as DNA, the CDR3 is TGTGCCAGCAGTCGCGGACTTGCGGGGGGCTACACCTTC.

The rearrangement links TRBV6-5 to TRBJ1-4; 7 positions agree with TRBD1. This CDR3 is 14 amino acids long. J was trimmed by 8 bases and V by 7 bases; bases with no gene match: 10. The germline V gene has CDR1 MNHEY and CDR2 SVGAGI. The CDR3 nucleotides read TGTGCCAGCAATCCGGCAGGGGGTCGAGAAAAACTGTTTTTT. It yields the protein CASNPAGGREKLFF.

This chain links TRBV5-1 with TRBJ2-7; D is ambiguous. The CDR3 runs 13 residues. The germline V gene has CDR1 SGHRS and CDR2 YFSETQ. Trimming pared 2 bases from V and 0 bases from J, leaving 6 bases between. The DNA for the CDR3 is TGCGCCAGCAGCTTACGGATCTCCTACGAGCAGTACTTC. It specifies CASSLRISYEQYF.

The chain joins TRBV5-5 to TRBJ1-3; D is perhaps TRBD1 (6 bases). V was pared by 4 bases and J by 4 bases, with 15 bases between. Germline V gives CDR1 SGHKS, CDR2 YYEKEE (reference sequence). This CDR3 region has 15 residues. CDR3: CASSPGTTIGNTIYF. Here the CDR3 DNA reads TGTGCCAGCAGCCCGGGGACAACAATCGGAAACACCATATATTTT.

V gene TRBV28 combines with J gene TRBJ2-7; maybe TRBD1 (6 bases). The V end lost 5 bases, the J end lost 3 bases, and 14 bases lay between the germline ends. Germline CDR1 is MDHEN and CDR2 is SYDVKM. The CDR3 spans 14 residues. CDR3 sequence reads: CASSPPEGGYEQYF. DNA for the CDR3: TGTGCCAGCAGTCCGCCGGAAGGGGGCTACGAGCAGTACTTC.

This sequence joins TRBV27 and TRBJ1-5; D perhaps matches TRBD1 (5 bases). Germline CDR1 reads MNHEY; CDR2 reads SMNVEV (reference sequence). V dropped 8 bases and J dropped 7 bases, with 24 bases sitting between them. The CDR3 totals 16 residues. In DNA, the CDR3 is TGTGCCAGCTCCACGCTGGCGGGGAGCCGGGGGCAGCCCCAGCATTTT. The encoded protein is CASSTLAGSRGQPQHF.

The chain links TRBV19 to TRBJ2-1; TRBD2 aligns across 9 bases. Germline assignment: CDR1 LNHDA and CDR2 SQIVND (reference sequence). Trimming removed 5 bases from V and 0 bases from J; junction bases left unmatched: 11. The CDR3 has 18 amino acids. Here the CDR3 DNA reads TGTGCCAGTAGTTTCCGGGGGCTTAGCGGGAGCTCCTACAATGAGCAGTTCTTC. This encodes CASSFRGLSGSSYNEQFF.

This chain links TRBV14 with TRBJ2-1; TRBD1 agrees at 9 bases. The trim removed 4 bases at V and 12 bases at J, leaving 13 bases unmatched. CDR3 size: 15 residues. Germline V lookup: CDR1 SGHDN, CDR2 FVKESK. Here the CDR3 DNA reads TGTGCCAGCAGCCCGGGACAGGGCTTAGGTTGGGGGCAGTTCTTC. It encodes CASSPGQGLGWGQFF.

The chain carries TRBV28 and TRBJ2-7, with 7 bases that match TRBD1. J gave up 0 bases and V 5 bases, and 10 bases lay outside the gene matches. The CDR3 is 16 amino acids. Germline V CDR1 and CDR2: MDHEN, SYDVKM. The CDR3 loop is CASSLLPWDSSYEQYF. The DNA of the CDR3 is TGTGCCAGCAGTCTTCTACCTTGGGACAGCTCCTACGAGCAGTACTTC.

The chain couples TRBV18 to TRBJ1-1, with 7 bases identical to TRBD1. The CDR3 contains 19 residues. V trimming: 0 bases; J trimming: 0 bases; junction bases outside the gene matches: 13. Germline V gene lookup returns CDR1 KGHSH and CDR2 LQKENI. The CDR3 loop is CASSPPRTGRFYMNTEAFF. The CDR3 DNA reads TGTGCCAGCTCACCACCTCGGACAGGCAGATTTTACATGAACACTGAAGCTTTCTTT.

The chain links TRBV9 to TRBJ2-5; the match to TRBD2 covers 8 bases. The germline V gene has CDR1 SGDLS and CDR2 YYNGEE. The CDR3 covers 16 residues. V lost 7 bases and J lost 2; bases outside the gene matches: 13. In nucleotides, the CDR3 is TGTGCCAGCGGCCCGGGGATTAGCGGGGCACAAGAGACCCAGTACTTC. Residues: CASGPGISGAQETQYF. The whole variable domain, remainder taken from reference TRBV9 and TRBJ2-5, is DSGVTQTPKHLITATGQRVTLRCSPRSGDLSVYWYQQSLDQGLQFLIQYYNGEERAKGNILERFSAQQFPDLHSELNLSSLELGDSALYFCASGPGISGAQETQYFGPGTRLLVL.